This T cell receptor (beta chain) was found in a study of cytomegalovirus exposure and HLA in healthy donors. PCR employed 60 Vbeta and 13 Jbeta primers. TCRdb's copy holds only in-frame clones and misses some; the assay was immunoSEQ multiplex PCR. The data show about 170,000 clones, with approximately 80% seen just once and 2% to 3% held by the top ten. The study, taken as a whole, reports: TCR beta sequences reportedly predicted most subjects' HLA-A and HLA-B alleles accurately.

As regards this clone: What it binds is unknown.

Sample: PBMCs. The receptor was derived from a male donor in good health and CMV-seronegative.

Written as DNA, the CDR3 is TGTGCCAGCTCTCCTCAGGGGGCAGTAGAGACCCAGTACTTC. Translation: CASSPQGAVETQYF. V gene TRBV6-5 combines with J gene TRBJ2-5, with 8 bases fitting TRBD1. Germline V gives CDR1 MNHEY, CDR2 SVGAGI. The length of the CDR3 is 14 residues. V dropped 8 bases and J dropped 4; count of bases not matched to a gene: 9.